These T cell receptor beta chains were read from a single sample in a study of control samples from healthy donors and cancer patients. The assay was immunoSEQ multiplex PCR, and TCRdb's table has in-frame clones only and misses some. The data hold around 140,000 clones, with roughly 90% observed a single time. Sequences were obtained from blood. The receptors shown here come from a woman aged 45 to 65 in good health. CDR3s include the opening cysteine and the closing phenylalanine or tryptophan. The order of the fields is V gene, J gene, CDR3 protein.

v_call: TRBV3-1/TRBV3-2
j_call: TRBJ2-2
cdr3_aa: CASSQAKRTGELFF

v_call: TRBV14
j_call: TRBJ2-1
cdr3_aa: CASRQYGSAGEQFF

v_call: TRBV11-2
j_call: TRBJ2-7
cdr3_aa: CASSLEAGGLSYEQYF

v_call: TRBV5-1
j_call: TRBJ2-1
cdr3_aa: CASSLGQGGIYNEQFF

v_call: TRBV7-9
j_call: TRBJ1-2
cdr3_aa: CASRIAGDTNYGYTF

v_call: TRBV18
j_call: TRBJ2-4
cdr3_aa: CASSGALAKNIQYF

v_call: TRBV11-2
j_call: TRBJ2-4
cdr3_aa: CASSSLAKNIQYF

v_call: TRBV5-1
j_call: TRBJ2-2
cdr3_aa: CASSLEGGHTGELFF

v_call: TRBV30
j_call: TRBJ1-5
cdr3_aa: CAWSVNTGNQPQHF

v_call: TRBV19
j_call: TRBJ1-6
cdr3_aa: CASSISTGSYNSPLHF

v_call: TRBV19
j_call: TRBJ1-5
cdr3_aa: CASSPTDRGGNQPQHF

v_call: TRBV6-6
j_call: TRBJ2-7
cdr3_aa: CASSPGRTTYEQYF

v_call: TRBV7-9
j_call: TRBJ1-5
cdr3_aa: CASSLARDQPQHF

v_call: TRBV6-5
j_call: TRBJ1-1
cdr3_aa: CASSLRGNTEAFF

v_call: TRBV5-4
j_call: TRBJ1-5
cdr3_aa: CASSFAGDSNQPQHF

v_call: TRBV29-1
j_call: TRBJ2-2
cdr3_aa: CSVDSGGIGELFF

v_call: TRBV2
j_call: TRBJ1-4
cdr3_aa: CASSYDRVNEKLFF

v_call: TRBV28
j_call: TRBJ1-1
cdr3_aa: CASRPPHRNTEAFF

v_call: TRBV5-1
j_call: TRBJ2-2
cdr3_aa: CASSLEGSGELFF

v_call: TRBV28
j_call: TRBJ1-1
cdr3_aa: CAAGTEAFF

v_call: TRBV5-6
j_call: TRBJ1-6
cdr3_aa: CASSLAGQPSALHF

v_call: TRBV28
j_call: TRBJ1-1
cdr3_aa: CASSPGRVNTEAFF

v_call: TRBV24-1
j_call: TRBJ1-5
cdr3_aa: CATSDGNQPQHF

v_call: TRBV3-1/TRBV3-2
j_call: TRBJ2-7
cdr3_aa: CASSQGDRLLRGQYF

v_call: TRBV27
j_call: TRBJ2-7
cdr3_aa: CASSLKFGQVYEQYF

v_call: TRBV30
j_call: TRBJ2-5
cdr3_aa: CAWSVLAGPEETQYF